This T cell receptor beta chain was found in a study of T cells after yellow fever vaccination. The overall study: The fractions with low cell numbers were processed using SMART-Seq v4 Ultra Low Input.

A word on this clonotype: The target antigen is unknown.

Researchers made TCR cDNA using 5'RACE template switching, and this step added a universal primer site and UMIs. TCRdb used MiXCR to reprocess the 5' RACE reads, holding one entry per CDR3 protein. Of about 110,000 distinct CDR3 sequences listed, roughly 8.9% were seen once; the top ten hold around 25%. Whole-study results and caveats: Abundant clonotypes from the bulk population could contaminate FACS-sorted repertoires. Although the secondary response was weaker, it peaked faster, at day 5 versus 15.

In germline, CDR1 is MNHNY, CDR2 SVGAGI (reference sequence). This CDR3 comprises 13 residues. The V gene lost 2 bases and the J gene lost 5 bases, with 6 bases spanning the gap. The source is a man aged 25-45 years who received the YFV17D yellow fever vaccine. The chain links TRBV6-6 to TRBJ2-2; D gene unclear. Sequencing was performed on CD8+ T cells sorted from PBMCs, taken 45 days after the yellow fever booster vaccination. Here the CDR3 reads CASSYTRTGELFF. The CDR3 nucleotides are TGTGCCAGCAGTTACACCAGGACCGGGGAGCTGTTTTTT.